The clone carrying this TCR beta chain was seen more than once but under ten times. Its antigen is not known. PCR primers comprised 60 Vbeta and 13 Jbeta primers. Using immunoSEQ multiplex PCR, the repertoire was profiled, and TCRdb retains in-frame clones only, with some absent. The data contain over 150,000 clones, over 60% of them singletons. The sample is drawn from a study of cytomegalovirus exposure and HLA in healthy donors. Whole-study findings and limits: The study designated roughly 150 TCR beta chains cytomegalovirus-associated.

The TCR sequence derives from a woman between 25 and 40 years old in good health and CMV-seronegative. The material sequenced was PBMCs.

The CDR3 protein is CASSPVINSPLHF. CDR3 in DNA: TGTGCCAGCAGCCCAGTCATCAATTCACCCCTCCACTTT. V is TRBV5-5 and J is TRBJ1-6; D gene uncertain. V was trimmed by 4 bases and J by 7 bases, leaving 9 bases between them. This CDR3 contains 13 residues. Germline V gene sequence: CDR1 SGHKS, CDR2 YYEKEE (reference sequence).